These 20 T cell receptor beta chains were all obtained from the same sample, sequenced in a study of T cells in Graves' hyperthyroidism and ophthalmopathy. Using RNA transcripts as the source, TCR beta CDR3 regions were amplified. Carried out on the TCR CDR3, a first-round RT-PCR used the HTBI primer set. MiXCR, applied by TCRdb to the multiplex PCR reads, yields one record per CDR3 protein. The table shows a few hundred thousand distinct CDR3 sequences, with under 15% occurring only once. The material sequenced was blood. The origin of the receptors is a woman between 25 and 40 years old with Graves' hyperthyroidism.

This clonotype was observed at least ten times. J is TRBJ2-5 and V is TRBV11-2, with 14 positions matching TRBD2. The CDR3 is 16 amino acids. The V gene end was trimmed by 4 bases and the J gene end by 5 bases; junction bases not matched to a gene: 6. The germline V gene encodes CDR1 SGHAT and CDR2 FQNNGV. CDR3 DNA: TGTGCCAGCAGCTCGGGACTAGCGGGAGCAGGGGAGACCCAGTACTTC. This translates into CASSSGLAGAGETQYF. The complete variable domain, with remaining parts taken from reference TRBV11-2 and TRBJ2-5, reads EAGVAQSPRYKIIEKRQSVAFWCNPISGHATLYWYQQILGQGPKLLIQFQNNGVVDDSQLPKDRFSAERLKGVDSTLKIQPAKLEDSAVYLCASSSGLAGAGETQYFGPGTRLLVL.

This clonotype has a count of ten or more. The chain joins TRBV12-3 or TRBV12-4 to TRBJ2-5; 8 bases agree with TRBD1. V shed 3 bases, J shed 3 bases, and the junction held 12 bases outside the gene matches. The CDR3 totals 17 residues. CDR3 amino acids: CASSFSQGASIEETQYF. The CDR3 bases are TGTGCCAGCAGTTTCTCCCAGGGGGCGTCAATAGAAGAGACCCAGTACTTC.

This clonotype has a count of ten or more. The chain recombines TRBV3-1 with TRBJ2-5, with TRBD2 matching 7 bases. V lost 1 base to trimming and J lost 5 bases; unmatched junction nucleotides: 4. The CDR3 length is 14 residues. Germline CDR1 LGHDT, CDR2 YNNKEL (reference sequence). CDR3 protein: CASSQGGRIETQYF. In DNA form, the CDR3 reads TGTGCCAGCAGCCAAGGCGGGAGAATCGAGACCCAGTACTTC.

CDR3 coding DNA: TGCAGTGCTAGAGGAGGGACTAGCGGGAGTTGGTACGAGCAGTACTTC. Translating it yields CSARGGTSGSWYEQYF. The rearrangement links TRBV20-1 to TRBJ2-7, with 14 bases matching TRBD2. V dropped 1 base and J dropped 4; count of bases not matched to a gene: 6. The CDR3 contains 16 residues. Germline V lookup: CDR1 DFQATT, CDR2 SNEGSKA (reference sequence).

In this sample, this clonotype turned up a few times. This chain links TRBV5-4 with TRBJ2-3, with D uncertain. Germline-derived CDR1 and CDR2 are SGHNT and YYREEE (reference sequence). The CDR3 extends over 16 amino acids. V lost 2 bases to trimming and J lost 0 bases, with 13 bases between them. The CDR3 loop is CASSLITLSSTDTQYF. CDR3 nucleotide sequence: TGTGCCAGCAGCTTAATTACTCTCTCTAGCACAGATACGCAGTATTTT.

This clonotype appeared many times. The chain has TRBV18 and TRBJ2-1; 9 bases map to TRBD2. Looked up from germline, CDR1 is KGHSH and CDR2 is LQKENI. The CDR3 is 16 residues long. V shed 2 bases, J shed 3 bases, and the junction held 5 bases outside the gene matches. In DNA form, the CDR3 reads TGTGCCAGCTCACCAGCGTCTAGCGGGAACTACAATGAGCAGTTCTTC. Translating it yields CASSPASSGNYNEQFF.

This clonotype occurred a few times. This chain's CDR3 is CAWTSGGETQYF. DNA for the CDR3: TGTGCCTGGACCTCGGGGGGGGAGACCCAGTACTTC. This sequence joins TRBV30 and TRBJ2-5; TRBD2 matches 8 bases. With V trimmed by 4 bases and J by 5 bases, 3 bases remained unmatched. Germline V gene data show CDR1 as GTSNPN and CDR2 as SVGIG (reference sequence). This CDR3 contains 12 residues.

This clonotype was seen a handful of times. The chain is built from TRBV4-1 and TRBJ2-1; the D gene could be TRBD1 or TRBD2 (6 bases each). CDR1 and CDR2 from the germline V gene are MGHRA and YSYEKL. CDR3 length: 15 amino acids. Trimming removed 8 bases from V and 2 bases from J, with 16 bases in between. CDR3 DNA sequence: TGCGCCAGCGGAAAGGGGGGCGGCGCCTACAATGAGCAGTTCTTC. Its translation is CASGKGGGAYNEQFF.

This clonotype was detected ten times or more. This sequence joins TRBV2 and TRBJ1-1; D is uncertain. The germline V gene has CDR1 SNHLY and CDR2 FYNNEI. Trimming cost V 1 base and J 1 base, with 4 bases left between them. The CDR3 covers 13 residues. CDR3 coding DNA: TGTGCCAGCAGTGAAGAAGAGAACACTGAAGCTTTCTTT. Its translation is CASSEEENTEAFF.

This clonotype was recorded many times. This chain joins TRBV29-1 and TRBJ2-7, with D possibly TRBD2 on 5 matching bases. The ends were cut back, 2 bases at V and 6 bases at J, with 17 bases in the middle. The germline gives CDR1 SQVTM, CDR2 ANQGSEA. This CDR3 comprises 14 residues. In DNA form, the CDR3 reads TGCAGCGTTGAAATGGCCCACCGACGGGGCGAGCAGTACTTC. Protein sequence: CSVEMAHRRGEQYF.

This clonotype was counted at least ten times. CDR3 sequence: CASSPDSVPYGYTF. The CDR3 bases are TGTGCCAGCTCCCCGGACAGTGTTCCCTATGGCTACACCTTC. The V and J genes are TRBV18 and TRBJ1-2, with D possibly TRBD1 on 6 matching bases. The CDR3 covers 14 residues. V dropped 6 bases and J dropped 4 bases, with 15 bases sitting between them. Germline V gene data show CDR1 as KGHSH and CDR2 as LQKENI.

This clonotype has just a few counts. V and J are TRBV7-2 and TRBJ2-2, with TRBD2 matching 10 bases. The V and J ends lost 5 bases and 5 bases, in that order; junction bases with no gene match: 14. This CDR3 is 18 amino acids long. Germline lookup yields CDR1 SGHTA and CDR2 FQGNSA. The CDR3 DNA reads as TGTGCCAGCAGCCGGGGGGGCACTAGCGGGATTCTAACCGGGGAGCTGTTTTTT. Translating it yields CASSRGGTSGILTGELFF. The whole variable domain, filled in from reference TRBV7-2 and TRBJ2-2, reads GAGVSQSPSNKVTEKGKDVELRCDPISGHTALYWYRQSLGQGLEFLIYFQGNSAPDKSGLPSDRFSAERTGGSVSTLTIQRTQQEDSAVYLCASSRGGTSGILTGELFFGEGSRLTVL.

The chain combines TRBV7-9 with TRBJ1-1, with 9 bases fitting TRBD1. V lost 6 bases, J lost 1 base, and 9 bases stayed unmatched. Germline V lookup: CDR1 SEHNR, CDR2 FQNEAQ (reference sequence). The CDR3 has 16 amino acids. The CDR3 DNA reads as TGTGCCAGCAGTTCTACAGGGGGCCGGGGGAACACTGAAGCTTTCTTT. Encoded protein: CASSSTGGRGNTEAFF.

This CDR3 reads CASSLDGTGGWSYNSPLHF. The CDR3 nucleotides read TGCGCCAGCAGCTTGGACGGGACAGGGGGATGGTCCTATAATTCACCCCTCCACTTT. This rearrangement joins TRBV5-1 to TRBJ1-6, with 11 bases identical to TRBD1. Germline CDR1 SGHRS, CDR2 YFSETQ. CDR3 length: 19 residues. V was pared by 0 bases and J by 1 base, with 6 bases of the junction left unmatched.

This clonotype was seen a handful of times. V and J are TRBV7-9 and TRBJ2-3; 8 bases align to TRBD2. Germline CDR1 SEHNR, CDR2 FQNEAQ (reference sequence). The CDR3 extends over 15 amino acids. V was clipped by 3 bases and J by 0 bases; unmatched bases: 2. Written as DNA, the CDR3 is TGTGCCAGCAGCTTCCCTAGCGGGAGCACAGATACGCAGTATTTT. It translates to CASSFPSGSTDTQYF.

This rearrangement joins TRBV18 to TRBJ2-1, with 8 nucleotides matching TRBD2. CDR3 length equals 15 residues. V shed 5 bases, J shed 4 bases, and the junction held 7 bases outside the gene matches. Germline CDR1 reads KGHSH; CDR2 reads LQKENI. The CDR3 DNA is TGTGCCAGCTCATTCCTTAGCGGGAAATACAATGAGCAGTTCTTC. This sequence encodes CASSFLSGKYNEQFF.

Ten or more counts support this clonotype. The chain links TRBV5-6 to TRBJ2-7; D uncertain. The length of the CDR3 is 12 residues. Germline CDR1 reads SGHDT; CDR2 reads YYEEEE. Trimming removed 2 bases from V and 2 bases from J, with 5 bases in between. CDR3 in DNA: TGTGCCAGCAGCTTATGGCCCTACGAGCAGTACTTC. As protein: CASSLWPYEQYF.

This clonotype appeared a few times. V is TRBV18 and J is TRBJ2-1; TRBD2 matches at 12 bases. Germline trimming cut 3 bases from V and 12 bases from J; bases unmatched to any gene: 6. The CDR3 has 14 amino acids. CDR1 and CDR2 (germline): KGHSH, LQKENI. The CDR3 DNA follows: TGTGCCAGCTCACCGGCGACTAGCGGGAGTTGGCAGTTCTTC. It specifies CASSPATSGSWQFF.

There are a few counts of this clonotype. The chain employs TRBV9 and TRBJ1-2, with D perhaps matching TRBD1 (6 bases). Germline loops: CDR1 SGDLS, CDR2 YYNGEE. CDR3 length: 15 residues. Trimming stripped 0 bases from V and 8 bases from J, with 17 bases between. CDR3 residues: CASSVAPGVGDGYTF. The CDR3 nucleotides read TGTGCCAGCAGCGTAGCCCCAGGGGTAGGGGACGGCTACACCTTC.

This clonotype appeared many times. The gene calls are TRBV29-1 and TRBJ1-5; D is possibly TRBD1 (5 bases). Between the trimmed V and J ends, which lost 6 bases and 1 base, there was a span of 10 bases. Per germline, CDR1 SQVTM and CDR2 ANQGSEA. The CDR3 is 13 residues long. The CDR3 is CSVSDRSNQPQHF. CDR3 bases: TGCAGCGTCAGCGACAGAAGCAATCAGCCCCAGCATTTT.